This T cell receptor (beta chain) was observed in a study of blood T cell repertoires in COVID-19. The V and J ends lost 1 base and 1 base, in that order; junction bases with no gene match: 3. This CDR3 contains 16 residues. Germline values: CDR1 LGHDT, CDR2 YNNKEL (reference sequence). Per the original data handling: The authors estimated nucleated cell counts from reference gene primer amplification. Some clones are missing from TCRdb's copy, which holds only in-frame ones; the method was immunoSEQ multiplex PCR. V, J and clone size are taken as reported in that table, and D and trimming were inferred from the DNA itself. The sample lists over 150,000 clones, roughly 80% occurring once.

The source material was peripheral blood. This chain connects TRBV3-1 (or the pseudogene TRBV3-2) to TRBJ2-5; 10 nucleotides align to TRBD2. The clonotype was recovered from a woman of 80 years or more with acute or convalescent COVID-19. The CDR3 coding sequence is TGTGCCAGCAGCCAAGGAGTAGCGGGGGGCCAAGAGACCCAGTACTTC. Amino acid sequence: CASSQGVAGGQETQYF.